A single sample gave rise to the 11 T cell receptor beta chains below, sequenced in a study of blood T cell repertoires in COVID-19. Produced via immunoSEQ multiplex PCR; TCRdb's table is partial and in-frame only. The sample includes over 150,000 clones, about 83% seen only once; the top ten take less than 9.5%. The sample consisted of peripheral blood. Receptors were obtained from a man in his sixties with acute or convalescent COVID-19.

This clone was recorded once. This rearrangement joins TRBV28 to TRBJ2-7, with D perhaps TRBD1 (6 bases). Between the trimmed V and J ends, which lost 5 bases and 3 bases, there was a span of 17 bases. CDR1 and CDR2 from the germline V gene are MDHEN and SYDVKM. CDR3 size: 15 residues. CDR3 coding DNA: TGTGCCAGCAGTCAACCGGGACACCAAAACTACGAGCAGTACTTC. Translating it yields CASSQPGHQNYEQYF.

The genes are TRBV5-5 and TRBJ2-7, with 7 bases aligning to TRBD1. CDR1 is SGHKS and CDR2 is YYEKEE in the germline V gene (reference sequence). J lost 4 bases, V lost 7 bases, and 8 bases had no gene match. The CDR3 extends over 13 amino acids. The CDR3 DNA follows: TGTGCCAGCTCACAGGGGTTTCGGTACGAGCAGTACTTC. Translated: CASSQGFRYEQYF.

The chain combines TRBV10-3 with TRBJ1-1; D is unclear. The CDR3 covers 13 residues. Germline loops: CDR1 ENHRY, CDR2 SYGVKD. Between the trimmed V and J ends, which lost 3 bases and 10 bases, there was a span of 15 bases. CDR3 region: CAISDVRPGRAFF. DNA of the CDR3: TGTGCCATCAGTGACGTCCGTCCTGGGAGAGCTTTCTTT.

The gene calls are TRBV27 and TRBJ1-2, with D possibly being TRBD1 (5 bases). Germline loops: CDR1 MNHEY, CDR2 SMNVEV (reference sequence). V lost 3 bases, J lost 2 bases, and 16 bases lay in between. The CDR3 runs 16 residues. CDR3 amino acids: CASSFGGVGANYGYTF. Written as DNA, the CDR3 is TGTGCCAGCAGTTTTGGTGGGGTTGGGGCCAACTATGGCTACACCTTC.

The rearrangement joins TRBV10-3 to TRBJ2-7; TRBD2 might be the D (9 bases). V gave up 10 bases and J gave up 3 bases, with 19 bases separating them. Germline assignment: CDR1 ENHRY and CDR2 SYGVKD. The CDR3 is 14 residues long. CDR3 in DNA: TGTGCCAGCGGGAGGGCAGGGGGCGTCTACGAGCAGTACTTC. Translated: CASGRAGGVYEQYF.

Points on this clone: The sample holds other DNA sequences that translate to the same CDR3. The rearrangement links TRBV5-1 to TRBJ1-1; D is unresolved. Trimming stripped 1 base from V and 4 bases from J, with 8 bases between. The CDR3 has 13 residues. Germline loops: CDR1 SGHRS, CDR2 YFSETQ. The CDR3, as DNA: TGCGCCAGCAGCTTGTCGGGAGGCACTGAAGCTTTCTTT. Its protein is CASSLSGGTEAFF.

Here the CDR3 DNA reads TGTGCCAGCAGTTACTCACTAGCGGCGGTCGGGGAGCTGTTTTTT. It yields the protein CASSYSLAAVGELFF. The chain joins TRBV6-2 or TRBV6-3 to TRBJ2-2; 8 bases are a match to TRBD2. The CDR3 is 15 residues long. Germline values: CDR1 MNHEY, CDR2 SVGEGT. V dropped 0 bases and J dropped 7; count of bases not matched to a gene: 4.

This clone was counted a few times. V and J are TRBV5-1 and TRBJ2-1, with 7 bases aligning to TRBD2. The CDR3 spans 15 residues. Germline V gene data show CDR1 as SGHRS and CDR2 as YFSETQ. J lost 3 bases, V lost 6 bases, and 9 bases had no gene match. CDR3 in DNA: TGCGCCAGCACCCCGGGGGGTTATGTCTACAATGAGCAGTTCTTC. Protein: CASTPGGYVYNEQFF.

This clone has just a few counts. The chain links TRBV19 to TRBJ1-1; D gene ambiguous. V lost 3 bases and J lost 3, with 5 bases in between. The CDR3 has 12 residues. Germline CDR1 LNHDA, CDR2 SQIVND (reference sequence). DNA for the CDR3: TGTGCCAGTAGTATCAAATACACTGAAGCTTTCTTT. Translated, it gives CASSIKYTEAFF.

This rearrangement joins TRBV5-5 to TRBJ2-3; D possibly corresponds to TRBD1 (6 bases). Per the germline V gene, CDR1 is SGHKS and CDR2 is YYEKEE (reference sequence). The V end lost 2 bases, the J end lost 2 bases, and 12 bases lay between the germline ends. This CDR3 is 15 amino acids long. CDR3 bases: TGTGCCAGCAGCTTCGCAGGGGTGTCCACAGATACGCAGTATTTT. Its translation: CASSFAGVSTDTQYF.

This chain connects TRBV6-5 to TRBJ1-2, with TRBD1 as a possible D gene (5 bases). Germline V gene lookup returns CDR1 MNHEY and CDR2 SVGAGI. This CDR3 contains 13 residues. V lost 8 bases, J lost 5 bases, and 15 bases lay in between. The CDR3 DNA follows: TGTGCCAGCGGTCCGGGGGAGGGATATGGCTACACCTTC. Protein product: CASGPGEGYGYTF.